The 17 T cell receptor beta chains below come from one sample, sequenced in a study of T cells in Graves' hyperthyroidism and ophthalmopathy. RNA transcripts provided the source from which TCR beta CDR3 regions were amplified. The primer set for the first-round RT-PCR of the TCR CDR3 was HTBI. TCRdb recomputed calls from the multiplex PCR reads with MiXCR, one row per CDR3 protein. The sample consists of 360,000 or so distinct CDR3 sequences, about a sixth of them appearing once. The sample comprised blood. Receptors originate from a woman aged 40 to 50 with Graves' ophthalmopathy.

The chain combines TRBV6-1 with TRBJ1-5; tentative D call: TRBD1 (6 bases). Per the germline V gene, CDR1 is MNHNS and CDR2 is SASEGT. The CDR3 length is 15 residues. V was pared by 3 bases and J by 1 base, with 10 bases between. The CDR3, as DNA: TGTGCCAGCAGTGATACAGGGTCGAGCAATCAGCCCCAGCATTTT. Protein: CASSDTGSSNQPQHF.

The chain joins TRBV29-1 to TRBJ2-5, with D possibly being TRBD1 or TRBD2 (5 bases each). V shed 4 bases and J shed 4 bases, with 13 bases lying between them. The germline CDR1 and CDR2 sequences are SQVTM and ANQGSEA. The length of the CDR3 is 13 residues. CDR3 loop: CSVVIGGRETQYF. CDR3 in DNA: TGCAGCGTTGTTATTGGGGGTAGAGAGACCCAGTACTTC.

This clonotype was counted ten times or more. The CDR3 spells CSASSRRGSPETQYF. The CDR3 region has the DNA TGCAGTGCTAGTTCGCGACGCGGGAGCCCAGAGACCCAGTACTTC. This sequence joins TRBV20-1 and TRBJ2-5, with 7 bases aligning to TRBD2. The CDR3 covers 15 residues. Germline values: CDR1 DFQATT, CDR2 SNEGSKA (reference sequence). The V gene end was trimmed by 3 bases and the J gene end by 4 bases; junction bases not matched to a gene: 11.

The sample holds a few counts of this clonotype. The V gene is TRBV6-5, the J gene TRBJ1-2, with D possibly matching TRBD1 (5 bases). The ends were cut back, 0 bases at V and 0 bases at J, with 11 bases in the middle. The CDR3 has 16 residues. Per the germline V gene, CDR1 is MNHEY and CDR2 is SVGAGI. The CDR3 DNA is TGTGCCAGCAGTTACTCGCTACAGGCTGCTAACTATGGCTACACCTTC. This codes for CASSYSLQAANYGYTF.

This clonotype has a count of ten or more. The chain recombines TRBV11-2 with TRBJ1-1, with a possible D match to TRBD1 (5 bases). Germline V CDR1 and CDR2: SGHAT, FQNNGV. The CDR3 spans 15 residues. V was pared by 2 bases and J by 1 base, with 11 bases between. CDR3 protein: CASSLLQGGNTEAFF. DNA for the CDR3: TGTGCCAGCAGCTTACTCCAGGGAGGGAACACTGAAGCTTTCTTT. The full variable domain, rest sourced from reference TRBV11-2 and TRBJ1-1, is EAGVAQSPRYKIIEKRQSVAFWCNPISGHATLYWYQQILGQGPKLLIQFQNNGVVDDSQLPKDRFSAERLKGVDSTLKIQPAKLEDSAVYLCASSLLQGGNTEAFFGQGTRLTVV.

This clonotype was seen at least ten times. Here the CDR3 DNA reads TGTGCCAGCAGTTACGGACAGACTGAGACCCAGTACTTC. Amino acids: CASSYGQTETQYF. V is TRBV6-5 and J is TRBJ2-5; TRBD1 might be the D (6 bases). The CDR3 covers 13 residues. From germline, CDR1 is MNHEY and CDR2 SVGAGI. The V end lost 2 bases, the J end lost 5 bases, and 9 bases lay between the germline ends.

This clonotype came up once. The chain employs TRBV6-1 and TRBJ2-5; 10 bases fit TRBD2. After removal of 7 bases from V and 4 bases from J, the junction contained 9 bases not matched to a gene. This CDR3 comprises 15 residues. The germline CDR1 and CDR2 sequences are MNHNS and SASEGT. The CDR3 DNA is TGTGCCAGCATCCCTAGCGGGAGATCAGGAGAGACCCAGTACTTC. Amino acid sequence: CASIPSGRSGETQYF.

The chain employs TRBV12-3 or TRBV12-4 and TRBJ1-3; D call uncertain. The CDR3 sequence is 13 residues long. Trimming stripped 6 bases from V and 4 bases from J, with 10 bases between. CDR3 in amino acids: CASRRNGGNTIYF. The CDR3 nucleotides are TGTGCCAGCAGGCGCAATGGAGGAAACACCATATATTTT.

V gene TRBV6-1 combines with J gene TRBJ2-5, with 7 bases identical to TRBD2. In germline, CDR1 is MNHNS, CDR2 SASEGT. J gave up 8 bases and V 4 bases, and 10 bases lay outside the gene matches. The CDR3 is 14 residues long. Here the CDR3 DNA reads TGTGCCAGCAGTGTAGGACTAGAAACGGTAACCCAGTACTTC. The encoded protein is CASSVGLETVTQYF.

There are many counts of this clonotype. This chain links TRBV6-2 or TRBV6-3 with TRBJ2-7; D gene unclear. The germline V and J ends were trimmed by 4 bases and 7 bases, with 14 bases remaining between them. This CDR3 has 13 amino acids. Germline lookup yields CDR1 MNHEY and CDR2 SVGEGT. CDR3: CASSFFARREQYF. The CDR3 nucleotides are TGTGCCAGCAGTTTTTTCGCCCGGCGGGAGCAGTACTTC.

At least ten counts were recorded for this clonotype. CDR3 loop: CASSLPGHSTGELFF. CDR3 nucleotide sequence: TGTGCCAGCAGTTTACCGGGACACTCCACCGGGGAGCTGTTTTTT. This chain connects TRBV12-3 or TRBV12-4 to TRBJ2-2, with D maybe TRBD1 (6 bases). The CDR3 length is 15 residues. V dropped 2 bases and J dropped 4 bases, with 11 bases sitting between them.

This clonotype was seen ten or more times. The rearrangement links TRBV20-1 to TRBJ1-2; possible D gene TRBD1, 5 bases. The germline V gene encodes CDR1 DFQATT and CDR2 SNEGSKA (reference sequence). Trimming left V 3 bases short and J 1 base short, with 6 bases between. The CDR3 extends over 12 amino acids. The CDR3 nucleotides are TGCAGTGCTAGGGGGGATAACTATGGCTACACCTTC. Its protein is CSARGDNYGYTF.

This clonotype has just a few counts. The rearrangement links TRBV6-1 to TRBJ1-5; D perhaps matches TRBD1 (5 bases). V was shortened by 6 bases and J by 4 bases, with 13 bases between the two germline ends. The CDR3 length is 14 residues. Germline V gene sequence: CDR1 MNHNS, CDR2 SASEGT. CDR3 bases: TGTGCCAGCAGCCTAGGGACGGCAAATCAGCCCCAGCATTTT. The encoded protein is CASSLGTANQPQHF.

This clonotype was picked up a small number of times. At one end, the junction sequence differs from germline, possibly due to a read error. The chain recombines TRBV11-2 with TRBJ1-5, with 9 bases identical to TRBD1. This CDR3 is built from 16 residues. The germline gives CDR1 SGHAT, CDR2 FQNNGV. The CDR3 sequence is CAISLRGTGLNQPQHF. The DNA for the CDR3 is TGTGCCATCAGCTTAAGAGGGACAGGGTTAAATCAGCCCCAGCATTTT.

This clonotype showed up many times. V gene TRBV30 combines with J gene TRBJ1-2; D is unclear. Germline CDR1 and CDR2: GTSNPN and SVGIG (reference sequence). Trimming took off 7 bases at V and 1 base at J, with 7 bases between the two ends. The CDR3 consists of 11 residues. The chain's CDR3 is CASEGNYGYTF. CDR3 nucleotide sequence: TGTGCCTCGGAGGGTAACTATGGCTACACCTTC.

This clonotype was counted many times. The chain joins TRBV7-2 to TRBJ2-7, with TRBD1 as a possible D gene (6 bases). Germline V gene sequence: CDR1 SGHTA, CDR2 FQGNSA. The CDR3 covers 14 residues. V lost 3 bases and J 6 bases, leaving 15 bases between the germline ends. The CDR3 DNA reads as TGTGCCAGCAGCTTTTCCACACAGGGTGGCGAGCAGTACTTC. Translation gives CASSFSTQGGEQYF.

This clonotype was counted ten times or more. The gene calls are TRBV7-9 and TRBJ1-1; a possible D gene is TRBD1 (5 bases). Trimming pared 6 bases from V and 4 bases from J, leaving 15 bases between. The length of the CDR3 is 14 residues. Germline CDR1 is SEHNR and CDR2 is FQNEAQ (reference sequence). The CDR3 reads CASRGTEGPTEAFF. CDR3 sequence (DNA): TGTGCCAGCAGAGGTACAGAGGGACCCACTGAAGCTTTCTTT.